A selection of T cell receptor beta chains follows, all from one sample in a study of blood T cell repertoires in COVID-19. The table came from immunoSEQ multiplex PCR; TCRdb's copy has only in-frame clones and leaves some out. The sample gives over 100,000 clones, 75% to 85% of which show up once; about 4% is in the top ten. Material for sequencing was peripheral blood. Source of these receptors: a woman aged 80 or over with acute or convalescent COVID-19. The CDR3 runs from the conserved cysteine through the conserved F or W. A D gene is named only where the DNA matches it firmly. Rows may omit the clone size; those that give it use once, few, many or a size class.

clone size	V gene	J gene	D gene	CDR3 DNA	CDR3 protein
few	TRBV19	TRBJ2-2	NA	TGTGCCAGTAGTATCGGGTGGGGTAGCGACACCGGGGAGCTGTTTTTT	CASSIGWGSDTGELFF
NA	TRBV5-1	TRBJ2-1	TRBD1	TGCGCCAGCAGCTATTACTTCGGGACAGACAGCAATGAGCAGTTCTTC	CASSYYFGTDSNEQFF
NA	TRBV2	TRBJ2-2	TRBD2	TGTGCCAGCAGTTCCCGGACTAGCGCCAACACCGGGGAGCTGTTTTTT	CASSSRTSANTGELFF
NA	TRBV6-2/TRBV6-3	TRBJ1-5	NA	TGTGCCAGCAGTACCGACAACTATCAGCCCCAGCATTTT	CASSTDNYQPQHF
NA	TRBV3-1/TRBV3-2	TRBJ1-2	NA	TGTGCCAGCAGCCAAGATACTCGCCAGGGGAATCGAAGTGGCTACACCTTC	CASSQDTRQGNRSGYTF
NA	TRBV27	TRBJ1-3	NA	TGTGCCAGGAGATTATGGACGGGAAAGAGGTCTGGAAACACCATATATTTT	CARRLWTGKRSGNTIYF
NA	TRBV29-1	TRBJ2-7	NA	TGCAGCGTTGAAGTTAGCGGACTCTACGAGCAGTACTTC	CSVEVSGLYEQYF
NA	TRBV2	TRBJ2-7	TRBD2	TGTGCCAGCAGAATTCGGGACTACATGCAGTACTTC	CASRIRDYMQYF
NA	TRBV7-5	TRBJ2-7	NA	TGTGCCTTAGGGGGAGCCCGGGCTCCAATTAAGGGGGAGCAGTACTTC	CALGGARAPIKGEQYF
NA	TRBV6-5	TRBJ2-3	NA	TGTGCCAGCAGTTACTCGAACGCGGGGTTGCAGTATTTT	CASSYSNAGLQYF
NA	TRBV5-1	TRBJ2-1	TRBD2	TGCGCCAGCAGACTAGCGGGAGTATCCTACAATGAGCAGTTCTTC	CASRLAGVSYNEQFF
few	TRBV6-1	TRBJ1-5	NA	TGTGCCAGCAGTGAAGAACCGACAGTTAATCAGCCCCAGCATTTT	CASSEEPTVNQPQHF
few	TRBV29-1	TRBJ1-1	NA	TGCAGCGTTGAATCTGGGGGCGCGGGCACTGAAGCTTTCTTT	CSVESGGAGTEAFF
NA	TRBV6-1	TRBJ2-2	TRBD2	TGTGCCAGCAGTGAAGCTAGCGGGAGAATGATCGGGGAGCTGTTTTTT	CASSEASGRMIGELFF
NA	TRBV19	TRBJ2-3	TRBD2	TGTGCCAGTAGTATAGACCCCCCTGCGGGGGGGGCATGGGTAACGCAGTATTTT	CASSIDPPAGGAWVTQYF
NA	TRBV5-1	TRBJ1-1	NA	TGCGCCAGCAGCTTGCGAGGGTCTGAAGCTTTCTTT	CASSLRGSEAFF
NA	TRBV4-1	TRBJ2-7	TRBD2	TGCGCCAGCAGCCAAGAAACTAGCGAACTCTACGAGCAGTACTTC	CASSQETSELYEQYF
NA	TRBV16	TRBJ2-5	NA	TGTGCCAGCAGCCTCGGACAACTCGCGGAGACCCAGTACTTC	CASSLGQLAETQYF
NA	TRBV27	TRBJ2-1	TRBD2	TGTGCCAGCAGCCCCGGGGGGGGAGGGAGTGAGCAGTTCTTC	CASSPGGGGSEQFF
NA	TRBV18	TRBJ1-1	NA	TGTGCCAGCTCACCTGCGGGCTCGAGGACTGAAGCTTTCTTT	CASSPAGSRTEAFF
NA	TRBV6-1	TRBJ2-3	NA	TGTGCCAGCAGTGAACTGTTTAGCACAGATACGCAGTATTTT	CASSELFSTDTQYF
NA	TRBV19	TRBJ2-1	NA	TGTGCCAGTAGTACCACAAATGAGCAGTTCTTC	CASSTTNEQFF
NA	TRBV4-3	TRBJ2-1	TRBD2	TGCGCCAGCAGCCAAGATCTCAGCGGGAGTTACCACAATGAGCAGTTCTTC	CASSQDLSGSYHNEQFF
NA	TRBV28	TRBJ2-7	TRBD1	TGTGCCAGCAGCCTTGCCGGGACAGGGGCCCACGAGCAGTACTTC	CASSLAGTGAHEQYF
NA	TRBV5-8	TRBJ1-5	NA	TGTGCCAGCAGCTCGAGGACAGGCAATCAGCCCCAGCATTTT	CASSSRTGNQPQHF
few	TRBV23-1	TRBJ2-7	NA	TGCGCCAGCAGTCAAGGGCAGGTCTATGCCTACGAGCAGTACTTC	CASSQGQVYAYEQYF
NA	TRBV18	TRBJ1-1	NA	TGTGCCAGCTCACCTGACAGGTTAACTGAAGCTTTCTTT	CASSPDRLTEAFF
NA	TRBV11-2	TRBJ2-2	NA	TGTGCCAGCAGCTTACGGCGGCTCGCGAACACCGGGGAGCTGTTTTTT	CASSLRRLANTGELFF
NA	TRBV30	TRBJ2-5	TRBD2	TGTGCCTGGAGTAACCGGGAGGCCGAGACCCAGTACTTC	CAWSNREAETQYF
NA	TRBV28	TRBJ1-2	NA	TGTGCCAGCAGTACCCTGCGGGGGGCGATGTATGGCTACACCTTC	CASSTLRGAMYGYTF
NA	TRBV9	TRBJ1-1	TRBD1	TGTGCCAGCAGCCCACGGGACAGGGGGAACACTGAAGCTTTCTTT	CASSPRDRGNTEAFF
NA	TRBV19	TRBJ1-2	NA	TGTGCCAGCGGGGGGAAACAGGGTGTGAACTATGGCTACACCTTC	CASGGKQGVNYGYTF